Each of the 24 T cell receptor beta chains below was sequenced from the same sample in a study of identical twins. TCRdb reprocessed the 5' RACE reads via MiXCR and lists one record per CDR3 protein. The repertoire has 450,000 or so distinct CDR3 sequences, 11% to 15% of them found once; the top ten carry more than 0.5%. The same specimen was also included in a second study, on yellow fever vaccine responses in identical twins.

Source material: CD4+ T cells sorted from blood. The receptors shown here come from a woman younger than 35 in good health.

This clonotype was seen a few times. The CDR3 loop reads CASLAATPKLVYEQYF. CDR3 nucleotide sequence: TGTGCCAGTTTAGCGGCCACTCCTAAGTTGGTTTACGAGCAGTACTTC. This chain links TRBV6-1 with TRBJ2-7; the D gene is possibly TRBD2 (6 bases). V lost 9 bases and J 4 bases, leaving 25 bases between the germline ends. Germline CDR1 is MNHNS and CDR2 is SASEGT. The CDR3 length is 16 residues.

In nucleotides, the CDR3 is TGTGCCGGGGAACGGGGAACCTACAATGAGCAGTTCTTC. As protein: CAGERGTYNEQFF. The chain uses TRBV7-9 and TRBJ2-1; TRBD2 is a possible D gene (5 bases). Trimming shortened V by 11 bases and J by 2 bases, and 13 bases separated the two germline ends. The CDR3 runs 13 residues. CDR1 is SEHNR, CDR2 FQNEAQ, per germline (reference sequence).

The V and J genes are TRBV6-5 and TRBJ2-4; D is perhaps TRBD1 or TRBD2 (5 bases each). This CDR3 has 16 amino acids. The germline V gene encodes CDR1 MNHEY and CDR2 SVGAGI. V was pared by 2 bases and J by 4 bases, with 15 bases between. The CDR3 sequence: CASSYARESPKNIQYF. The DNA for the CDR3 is TGTGCCAGCAGTTACGCCAGGGAGAGTCCAAAAAACATTCAGTACTTC.

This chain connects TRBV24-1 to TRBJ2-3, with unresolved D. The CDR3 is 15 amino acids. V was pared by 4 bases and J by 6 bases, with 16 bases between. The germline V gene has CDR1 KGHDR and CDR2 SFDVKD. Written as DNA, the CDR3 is TGTGCCACCAGTGAAGGGCTCAGACTTGCGGATACGCAGTATTTT. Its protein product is CATSEGLRLADTQYF.

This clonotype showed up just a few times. The CDR3 loop is CASPLMCTDTQYF. Written as DNA, the CDR3 is TGTGCTAGCCCCTTGATGTGCACAGATACGCAGTATTTT. The chain couples TRBV7-7 to TRBJ2-3; D ambiguous. The germline V gene encodes CDR1 SSHAT and CDR2 FNYEAQ (reference sequence). CDR3 size: 13 residues.

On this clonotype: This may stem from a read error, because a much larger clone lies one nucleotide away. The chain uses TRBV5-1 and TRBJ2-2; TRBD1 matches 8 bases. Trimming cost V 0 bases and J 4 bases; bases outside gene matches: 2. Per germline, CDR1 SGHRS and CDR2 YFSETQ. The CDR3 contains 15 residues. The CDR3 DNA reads TGCGCCAGCAGCTTGGTACAGGGGGTCACCGGGGAGCTGTTTTTT. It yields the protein CASSLVQGVTGELFF.

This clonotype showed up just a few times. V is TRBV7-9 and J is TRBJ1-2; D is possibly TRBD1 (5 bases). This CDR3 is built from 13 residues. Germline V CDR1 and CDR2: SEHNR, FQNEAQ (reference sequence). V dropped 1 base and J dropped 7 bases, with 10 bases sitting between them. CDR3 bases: TGTGCCAGCAGCTTAGAGGTTGGGGGTGGCTACACCTTC. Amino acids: CASSLEVGGGYTF.

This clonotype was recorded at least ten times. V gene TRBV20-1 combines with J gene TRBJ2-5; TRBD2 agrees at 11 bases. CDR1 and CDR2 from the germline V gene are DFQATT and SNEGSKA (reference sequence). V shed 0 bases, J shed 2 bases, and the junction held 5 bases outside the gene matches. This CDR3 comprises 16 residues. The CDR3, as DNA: TGCAGTGCTAGAGATTGGGGACTAGCGGATCAAGAGACCCAGTACTTC. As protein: CSARDWGLADQETQYF.

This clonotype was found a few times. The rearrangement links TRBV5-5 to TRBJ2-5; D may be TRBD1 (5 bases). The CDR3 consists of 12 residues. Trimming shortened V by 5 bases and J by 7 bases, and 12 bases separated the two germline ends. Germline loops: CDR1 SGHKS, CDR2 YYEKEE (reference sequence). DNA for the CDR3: TGTGCCAGCAGTCAATCTAGGGGGACCCAGTACTTC. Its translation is CASSQSRGTQYF.

CDR3 sequence reads: CASSLSEGAASPLHF. Here the CDR3 DNA reads TGTGCCAGCAGCTTAAGTGAGGGGGCGGCTTCACCCCTCCACTTT. The V call is TRBV7-3, the J call TRBJ1-6; TRBD1 matches at 7 bases. J was trimmed by 9 bases and V by 1 base; bases with no gene match: 6. Germline CDR1 SGHTA, CDR2 FQGTGA. The CDR3 runs 15 residues. The full variable domain, with the rest looked up from reference TRBV7-3 and TRBJ1-6, is GAGVSQTPSNKVTEKGKYVELRCDPISGHTALYWYRQSLGQGPEFLIYFQGTGAADDSGLPNDRFFAVRPEGSVSTLKIQRTERGDSAVYLCASSLSEGAASPLHFGNGTRLTVT.

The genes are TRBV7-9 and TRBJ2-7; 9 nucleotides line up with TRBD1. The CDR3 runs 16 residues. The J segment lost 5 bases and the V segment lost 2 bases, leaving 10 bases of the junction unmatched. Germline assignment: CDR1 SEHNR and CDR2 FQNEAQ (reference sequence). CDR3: CASSLWLGQGSHEQYF. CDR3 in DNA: TGTGCCAGCAGCTTATGGCTGGGACAGGGTAGCCACGAGCAGTACTTC.

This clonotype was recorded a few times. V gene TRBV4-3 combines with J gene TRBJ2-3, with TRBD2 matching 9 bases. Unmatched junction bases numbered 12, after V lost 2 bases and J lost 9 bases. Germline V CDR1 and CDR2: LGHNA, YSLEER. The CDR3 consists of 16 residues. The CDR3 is CASSQLLAGPQPTQYF. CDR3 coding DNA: TGCGCCAGCAGCCAATTACTAGCGGGTCCTCAGCCGACGCAGTATTTT.

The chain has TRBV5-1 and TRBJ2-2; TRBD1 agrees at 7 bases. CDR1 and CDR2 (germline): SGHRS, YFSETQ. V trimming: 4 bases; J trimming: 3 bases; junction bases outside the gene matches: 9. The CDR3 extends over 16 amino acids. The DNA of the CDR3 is TGCGCCAGCAGCGGCGGAAGTAGGGGGCACACCGGGGAGCTGTTTTTT. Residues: CASSGGSRGHTGELFF.

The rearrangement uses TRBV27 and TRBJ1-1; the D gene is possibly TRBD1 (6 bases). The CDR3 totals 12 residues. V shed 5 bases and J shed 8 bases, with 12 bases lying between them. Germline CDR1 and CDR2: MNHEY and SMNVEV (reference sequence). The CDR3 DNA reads TGTGCCAGCAGTCCTGGGGGCAGCGAAGCTTTCTTT. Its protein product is CASSPGGSEAFF.

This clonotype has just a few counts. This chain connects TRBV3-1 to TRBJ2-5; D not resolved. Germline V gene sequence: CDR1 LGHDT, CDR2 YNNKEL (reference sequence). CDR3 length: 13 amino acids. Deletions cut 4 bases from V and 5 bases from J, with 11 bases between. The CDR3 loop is CASSPTLGETQYF. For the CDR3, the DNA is TGTGCCAGCAGCCCCACTCTTGGGGAGACCCAGTACTTC.

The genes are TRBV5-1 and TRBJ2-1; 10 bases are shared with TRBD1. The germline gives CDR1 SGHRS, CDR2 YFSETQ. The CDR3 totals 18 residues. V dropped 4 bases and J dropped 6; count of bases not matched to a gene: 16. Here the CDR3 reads CASSTLDIDRGLGNEQFF. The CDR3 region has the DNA TGCGCCAGCAGCACCCTGGATATAGACAGGGGGCTCGGCAATGAGCAGTTCTTC.

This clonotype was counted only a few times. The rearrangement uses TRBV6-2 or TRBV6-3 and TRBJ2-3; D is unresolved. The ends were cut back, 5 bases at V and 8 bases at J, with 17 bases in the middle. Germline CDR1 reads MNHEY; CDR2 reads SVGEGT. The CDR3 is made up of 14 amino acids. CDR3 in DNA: TGTGCCAGCAGTACGCAGTGGGCCGGCGGTACGCAGTATTTT. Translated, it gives CASSTQWAGGTQYF.

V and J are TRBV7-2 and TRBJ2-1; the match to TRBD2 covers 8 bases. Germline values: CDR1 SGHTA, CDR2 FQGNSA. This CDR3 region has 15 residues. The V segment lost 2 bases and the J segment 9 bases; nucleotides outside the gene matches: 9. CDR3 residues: CASSLRRGAEVEQFF. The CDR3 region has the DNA TGTGCCAGCAGCTTACGGCGGGGGGCTGAGGTTGAGCAGTTCTTC.

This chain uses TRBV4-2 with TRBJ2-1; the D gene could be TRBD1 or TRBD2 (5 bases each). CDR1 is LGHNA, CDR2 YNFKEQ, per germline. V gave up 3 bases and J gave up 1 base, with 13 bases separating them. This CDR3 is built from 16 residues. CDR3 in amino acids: CASSQDPGRSYNEQFF. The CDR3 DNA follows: TGTGCCAGCAGCCAGGACCCGGGACGGTCCTACAATGAGCAGTTCTTC.

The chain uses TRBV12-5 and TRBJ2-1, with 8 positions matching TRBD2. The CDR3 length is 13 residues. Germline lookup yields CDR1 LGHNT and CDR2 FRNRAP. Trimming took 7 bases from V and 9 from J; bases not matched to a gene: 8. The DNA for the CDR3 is TGTGCTAGTGCCCCCCGGAGCGGGGGTGAGCAGTTCTTC. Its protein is CASAPRSGGEQFF.

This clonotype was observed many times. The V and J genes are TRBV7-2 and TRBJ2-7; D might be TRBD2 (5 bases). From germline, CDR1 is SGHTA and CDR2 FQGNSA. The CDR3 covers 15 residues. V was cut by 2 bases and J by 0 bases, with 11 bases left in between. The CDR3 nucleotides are TGTGCCAGCAGCTTATCGGCGGGCCTCTCCTACGAGCAGTACTTC. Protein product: CASSLSAGLSYEQYF.

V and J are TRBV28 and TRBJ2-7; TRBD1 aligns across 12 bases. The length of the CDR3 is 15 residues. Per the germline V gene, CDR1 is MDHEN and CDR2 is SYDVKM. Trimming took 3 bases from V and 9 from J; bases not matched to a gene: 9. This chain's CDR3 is CASSLVGTGGWLQYF. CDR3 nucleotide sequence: TGTGCCAGCAGTTTGGTCGGGACAGGGGGCTGGTTGCAGTACTTC. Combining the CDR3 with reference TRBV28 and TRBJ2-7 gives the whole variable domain DVKVTQSSRYLVKRTGEKVFLECVQDMDHENMFWYRQDPGLGLRLIYFSYDVKMKEKGDIPEGYSVSREKKERFSLILESASTNQTSMYLCASSLVGTGGWLQYFGPGTRLTVT.

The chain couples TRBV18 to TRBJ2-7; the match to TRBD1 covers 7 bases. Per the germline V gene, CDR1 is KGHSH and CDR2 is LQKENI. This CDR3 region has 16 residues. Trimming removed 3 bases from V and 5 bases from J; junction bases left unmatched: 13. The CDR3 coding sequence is TGTGCCAGCTCACCGATCCTAGGGGGCATGGTCCACGAGCAGTACTTC. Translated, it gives CASSPILGGMVHEQYF.

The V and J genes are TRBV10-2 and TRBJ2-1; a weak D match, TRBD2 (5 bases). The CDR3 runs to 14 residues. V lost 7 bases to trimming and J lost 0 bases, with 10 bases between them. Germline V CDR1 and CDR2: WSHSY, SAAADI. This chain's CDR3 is CASMRGSSYNEQFF. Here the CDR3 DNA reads TGCGCCAGCATGCGTGGGAGCTCCTACAATGAGCAGTTCTTC.